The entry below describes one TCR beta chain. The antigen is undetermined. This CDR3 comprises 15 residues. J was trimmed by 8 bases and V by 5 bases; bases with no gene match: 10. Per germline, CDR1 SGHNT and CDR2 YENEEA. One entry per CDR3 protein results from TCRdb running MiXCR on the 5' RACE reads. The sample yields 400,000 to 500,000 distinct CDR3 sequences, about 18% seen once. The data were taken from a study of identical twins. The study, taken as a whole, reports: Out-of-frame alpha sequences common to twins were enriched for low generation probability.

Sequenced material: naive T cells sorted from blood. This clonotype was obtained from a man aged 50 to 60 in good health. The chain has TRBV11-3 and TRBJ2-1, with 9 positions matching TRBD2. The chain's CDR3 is CASSLRGGAFDEQFF. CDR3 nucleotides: TGTGCCAGCAGCCTCCGCGGGGGGGCCTTTGATGAGCAGTTCTTC.